Presented here are 18 T cell receptor beta chains from one specimen sequenced in a study of T-cell memory formation after mild COVID-19. TCRdb called the 5' RACE reads again in MiXCR, with one record for every CDR3 protein. The sample contains around 140,000 distinct CDR3 sequences, approximately 25% of which appear only once. Sequencing used PBMCs or a T cell subset sorted from them (not recorded which). Receptor source: an adult woman who had mild COVID-19 (a few samples of this study predate the infection). Cell type and time point are not known.

Only a few counts were recorded for this clonotype. The chain recombines TRBV11-1 with TRBJ1-1, with unresolved D. The CDR3 loop spans 12 amino acids. The germline V and J ends were trimmed by 1 base and 7 bases, with 7 bases remaining between them. The V gene's germline CDR1 is SGHAT and CDR2 FQDESV (reference sequence). The CDR3 loop reads CASSLGYSEAFF. The DNA of the CDR3 is TGTGCCAGCAGCTTAGGTTACAGTGAAGCTTTCTTT. Variable domain in full (rest from reference TRBV11-1 and TRBJ1-1): EAEVAQSPRYKITEKSQAVAFWCDPISGHATLYWYRQILGQGPELLVQFQDESVVDDSQLPKDRFSAERLKGVDSTLKIQPAELGDSAMYLCASSLGYSEAFFGQGTRLTVV.

CDR3 nucleotide sequence: TGTGCCAGCAGCTCTACCCGACTGAGCTCCTACGAGCAGTACTTC. This translates into CASSSTRLSSYEQYF. This chain connects TRBV6-5 to TRBJ2-7; no reliable D call. CDR1 and CDR2 from the germline V gene are MNHEY and SVGAGI. Trimming took off 6 bases at V and 0 bases at J, with 15 bases between the two ends. The CDR3 length is 15 residues.

The J gene is TRBJ2-7, the V gene TRBV7-8, with D perhaps matching TRBD2 (6 bases). Trimming removed 1 base from V and 4 bases from J, with 14 bases in between. The germline V gene encodes CDR1 SGHVS and CDR2 FQNEAQ. CDR3 size: 15 residues. The CDR3 DNA reads TGTGCCAGCAGCTTAGACGGGGGAGGATATTACGAGCAGTACTTC. Residues: CASSLDGGGYYEQYF.

This clonotype was recorded a few times. V usage is TRBV6-1 and J usage is TRBJ2-7; D not certain. The ends were cut back, 2 bases at V and 0 bases at J, with 8 bases in the middle. The CDR3 loop spans 14 amino acids. From germline, CDR1 is MNHNS and CDR2 SASEGT. Here the CDR3 reads CASSERQSSYEQYF. The CDR3, as DNA: TGTGCCAGCAGTGAACGGCAGAGCTCCTACGAGCAGTACTTC.

This chain links TRBV19 with TRBJ1-5, with D possibly being TRBD1 (6 bases). Germline assignment: CDR1 LNHDA and CDR2 SQIVND (reference sequence). Between the trimmed V and J ends, which lost 0 bases and 6 bases, there was a span of 12 bases. The CDR3 has 15 residues. This CDR3 is CASSIEGRGSQPQHF. The CDR3 nucleotides read TGTGCCAGTAGTATAGAAGGCAGGGGAAGTCAGCCCCAGCATTTT.

CDR3 region: CASSLVRTDTQYF. The DNA of the CDR3 is TGTGCCAGCAGCTTGGTGCGCACAGATACGCAGTATTTT. This chain joins TRBV13 and TRBJ2-3; D gene ambiguous. Germline-derived CDR1 and CDR2 are PRHDT and FYEKMQ (reference sequence). CDR3 length: 13 amino acids. V lost 3 bases and J 1 base, leaving 5 bases between the germline ends.

The chain couples TRBV4-3 to TRBJ2-5, with no clear D. The germline V gene has CDR1 LGHNA and CDR2 YSLEER. This CDR3 spans 14 amino acids. V lost 1 base and J lost 1, with 7 bases in between. CDR3 residues: CASSQGRAQETQYF. The CDR3 coding sequence is TGCGCCAGCAGCCAAGGTCGGGCCCAAGAGACCCAGTACTTC.

This clonotype was detected a few times. This chain links TRBV7-9 with TRBJ2-7, with D possibly matching TRBD2 (5 bases). Germline assignment: CDR1 SEHNR and CDR2 FQNEAQ (reference sequence). Trimming took off 1 base at V and 6 bases at J, with 10 bases between the two ends. CDR3 length equals 13 residues. CDR3 amino acids: CASSLGAGIEQYF. CDR3 nucleotides: TGTGCCAGCAGCTTAGGGGCCGGGATCGAGCAGTACTTC.

This chain links TRBV5-1 with TRBJ2-1, with 7 bases lining up with TRBD2. CDR1 and CDR2 from the germline V gene are SGHRS and YFSETQ. J was trimmed by 4 bases and V by 4 bases; bases with no gene match: 5. The CDR3 is 14 residues long. In nucleotides, the CDR3 is TGCGCCAGCAGCGAAAGGGACTATTACAATGAGCAGTTCTTC. Translating it yields CASSERDYYNEQFF.

The rearrangement uses TRBV24-1 and TRBJ1-2; TRBD1 agrees at 9 bases. This CDR3 contains 14 residues. Germline V lookup: CDR1 KGHDR, CDR2 SFDVKD. J was trimmed by 5 bases and V by 6 bases; bases with no gene match: 6. CDR3 sequence reads: CATSHRDRDYGYTF. CDR3 coding DNA: TGTGCCACCAGTCACCGGGACAGGGATTATGGCTACACCTTC.

The table lists this clonotype with a few counts. The chain is built from TRBV9 and TRBJ2-5; D is undetermined. V lost 0 bases and J lost 2, with 5 bases in between. CDR3 length: 13 amino acids. The germline gives CDR1 SGDLS, CDR2 YYNGEE. CDR3 nucleotides: TGTGCCAGCAGCGTAGGCAATCAAGAGACCCAGTACTTC. Amino acids: CASSVGNQETQYF.

The chain combines TRBV5-5 with TRBJ2-3; 8 nucleotides line up with TRBD2. Germline values: CDR1 SGHKS, CDR2 YYEKEE (reference sequence). After removal of 2 bases from V and 4 bases from J, the junction contained 6 bases not matched to a gene. The CDR3 is 15 amino acids. The CDR3 region is CASSFGDGGADTQYF. Here the CDR3 DNA reads TGTGCCAGCAGCTTTGGGGACGGGGGGGCAGATACGCAGTATTTT.

This clonotype occurred a few times. The chain carries TRBV27 and TRBJ2-7; D tentatively reads TRBD1 or TRBD2 (5 bases each). Germline-derived CDR1 and CDR2 are MNHEY and SMNVEV (reference sequence). Trimming removed 0 bases from V and 2 bases from J, with 11 bases in between. The CDR3 has 15 amino acids. CDR3 sequence reads: CASSLSGTAAYEQYF. The CDR3 bases are TGTGCCAGCAGTTTATCTGGGACGGCCGCCTACGAGCAGTACTTC.

The chain couples TRBV5-1 to TRBJ1-1, with D tentatively TRBD1 (6 bases). Trimming removed 3 bases at V and 1 base at J, with 13 bases between. This CDR3 is built from 15 residues. Germline CDR1 SGHRS, CDR2 YFSETQ. The CDR3 DNA reads as TGCGCCAGCAGCTCCTTAACACAGGGGAACACTGAAGCTTTCTTT. This encodes CASSSLTQGNTEAFF.

This clonotype showed up just a few times. CDR3 region: CSVEVNYGYTF. The CDR3 coding sequence is TGCAGCGTTGAAGTAAACTATGGCTACACCTTC. This chain uses TRBV29-1 with TRBJ1-2; no reliable D call. Germline V gene lookup returns CDR1 SQVTM and CDR2 ANQGSEA. V lost 1 base, J lost 2 bases, and 2 bases lay in between. There are 11 residues in the CDR3.

V gene TRBV7-9 combines with J gene TRBJ2-3; D is unclear. The germline V and J ends were trimmed by 6 bases and 2 bases, with 12 bases remaining between them. This CDR3 is built from 14 residues. In germline, CDR1 is SEHNR, CDR2 FQNEAQ (reference sequence). The CDR3 protein is CASSLDRPTDTQYF. The CDR3, as DNA: TGTGCCAGCAGTCTGGATAGGCCCACAGATACGCAGTATTTT.

The V and J genes are TRBV24-1 and TRBJ2-1; D remains unclear. CDR3 length: 16 amino acids. CDR1 is KGHDR, CDR2 SFDVKD, per germline. V was trimmed by 3 bases and J by 0 bases, leaving 11 bases between them. The CDR3 is CATSDRAFSSYNEQFF. The CDR3 DNA reads as TGTGCCACCAGTGATAGAGCGTTTAGCTCCTACAATGAGCAGTTCTTC.

This clonotype has just a few counts. The chain couples TRBV9 to TRBJ2-3, with 10 bases matching TRBD2. Germline assignment: CDR1 SGDLS and CDR2 YYNGEE. This CDR3 is 17 amino acids long. Trimming took 4 bases from V and 2 from J; bases not matched to a gene: 10. CDR3 region: CASSQLSGRALTDTQYF. CDR3 sequence (DNA): TGTGCCAGCAGCCAATTAAGCGGGAGGGCCCTCACAGATACGCAGTATTTT.